The TCR beta chain described here comes from a study of CD8+ T cells in alopecia areata. In the study overall: Treated patients swallowed 5 to 10 mg of oral tofacitinib twice daily. General study results and limits: Expanded CD8+ clones among the top 100, as well as scalp clonality, were significantly decreased by tofacitinib. Sequence data from scalp samples additionally include resident alphabeta T cells of normal skin. Under tofacitinib, numerous expanded lesional clonotypes remained detectable in scalp and blood.

The treatment denotes: oral pan-JAK inhibitor, 5-10 mg twice daily. The germline CDR1 and CDR2 sequences are ENHRY and SYGVKD. This CDR3 has 15 amino acids. With 3 bases clipped from V and 5 bases from J, the junction kept 7 bases outside the gene matches. RNA extraction was followed by reverse transcription into cDNA, which acted as the sequencing template. Sequenced by immunoSEQ multiplex PCR; TCRdb stores in-frame clones only, minus some. The table has fewer than 250,000 clones, roughly 40% seen once. Note on this clone: The antigen is undetermined.

Specimen: CD4+ T cells sorted from blood, collected at approximately week 36, from a patient treated with tofacitinib. The gene calls are TRBV10-3 and TRBJ2-5; 9 nucleotides align to TRBD2. The source is a human donor with alopecia areata. The CDR3, as DNA: TGTGCCATCAGTGAAGCGAGCGGGAGGAGTGAGACCCAGTACTTC. As protein: CAISEASGRSETQYF.